This T cell receptor beta chain is drawn from a study of shared clonotypes between healthy human individuals. The genomic DNA of each subset was split evenly across several immunoSEQ plates. On sorted subsets, replicate PCRs used 200 to 250 ng DNA, or 30,000 or so T cell genomes. In the original workflow: Filtering differed for immunoSEQ, which gave only junction sequences without quality scores. The table came from immunoSEQ multiplex PCR; TCRdb's copy has only in-frame clones and leaves some out. Clonal size and the V and J genes are those of that table, whereas D and trimming came from the DNA. Among some 700,000 clones listed, 80% to 95% were seen once. Details on this clone: Its target is unknown.

General study points: Sharing across four donors was highest in naive CD4 (approximately 5%) and lowest in memory CD8 (about 0.4%).

The source material was memory CD8+ T cells from PBMCs. The subset was: CD45RO+ cells pooled with CCR7-negative TemRA cells. The receptor comes from a man aged 18-30 years in good health. Some clones in this sample may be carry-over from other donors' samples.

The DNA of the CDR3 is TGCAGCGTTGGGGATGGGGGTAACTATGGCTACACCTTC. Protein sequence: CSVGDGGNYGYTF. The chain joins TRBV29-1 to TRBJ1-2; D is possibly TRBD1 (5 bases). Germline V gene sequence: CDR1 SQVTM, CDR2 ANQGSEA. The CDR3 has 13 residues. Trimming shortened V by 4 bases and J by 1 base, and 10 bases separated the two germline ends.